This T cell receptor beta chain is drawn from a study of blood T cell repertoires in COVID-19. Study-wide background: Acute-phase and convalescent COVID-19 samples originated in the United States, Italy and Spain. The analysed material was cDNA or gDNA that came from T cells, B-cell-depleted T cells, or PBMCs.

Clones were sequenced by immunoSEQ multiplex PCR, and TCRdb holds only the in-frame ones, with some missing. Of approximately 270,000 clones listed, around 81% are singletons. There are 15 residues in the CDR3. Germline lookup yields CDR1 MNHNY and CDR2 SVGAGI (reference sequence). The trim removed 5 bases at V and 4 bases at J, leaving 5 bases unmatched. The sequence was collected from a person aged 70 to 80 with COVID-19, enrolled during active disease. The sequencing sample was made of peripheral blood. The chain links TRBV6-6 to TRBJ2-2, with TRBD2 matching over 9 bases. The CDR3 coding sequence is TGTGCCAGCAGTGGGTTAGCGGGAGCCACCGGGGAGCTGTTTTTT. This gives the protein CASSGLAGATGELFF.